Detailed here is one TCR beta chain. The target antigen is unknown. A junction end diverges from the germline sequence, so it may reflect a read error. One entry per CDR3 protein, called by TCRdb with MiXCR from the 5' RACE reads. The sample lists 150,000 to 200,000 distinct CDR3 sequences, 11% occurring once. These data come from a study of T cells after yellow fever vaccination. General study results and limits: In FACS-sorted repertoires, abundant clonotypes from the bulk population could appear as contaminants.

The CDR3 runs 11 residues. Germline-derived CDR1 and CDR2 are GTSNPN and SVGIG (reference sequence). The source of this sequence is a man aged 18 to 35 who received the YFV17D yellow fever vaccine. This sample comprised CD8+ T cells sorted from PBMCs, obtained 15 days after the yellow fever booster vaccination. This rearrangement joins TRBV30 to TRBJ1-1; D is ambiguous. CDR3 loop: CAWSLATEAYF. The DNA for the CDR3 is TGTGCCTGGAGTCTAGCAACTGAAGCTTACTTT.